These 32 T cell receptor beta chains were all obtained from the same sample, sequenced in a study of a mutant IDH1 vaccine in newly diagnosed glioma. Time point indicated: baseline, week 1 (first vaccination visit). Treatment meaning: pre-vaccination baseline after standard-of-care therapy. TCRdb keeps only in-frame clones here, not all; method: immunoSEQ multiplex PCR. The table has roughly 38,000 clones, around 90% seen once. Sequenced here: PBMCs, sampled from a glioma patient treated with radiotherapy, temozolomide or both. The origin of the receptors is a man aged 18 to 30 with glioma.

V usage is TRBV30 and J usage is TRBJ1-1, with D perhaps matching TRBD1 (6 bases). The CDR3 covers 13 residues. Looked up from germline, CDR1 is GTSNPN and CDR2 is SVGIG (reference sequence). Trimming removed 4 bases at V and 2 bases at J, with 11 bases between. The CDR3 spells CAWNLDRNTEAFF. DNA for the CDR3: TGTGCCTGGAACCTGGACAGAAACACTGAAGCTTTCTTT.

DNA for the CDR3: TGTGCCTGGAGTGTCGGGGGACCGGCCGAAGCTTTCTTT. Translated, it gives CAWSVGGPAEAFF. This chain connects TRBV30 to TRBJ1-1, with a tentative D call TRBD1 (5 bases). CDR3 length: 13 amino acids. V was clipped by 0 bases and J by 8 bases, with 13 bases between them. CDR1 is GTSNPN, CDR2 SVGIG, per germline (reference sequence).

The chain joins TRBV29-1 to TRBJ2-2, with TRBD1 identical over 10 bases. V was clipped by 2 bases and J by 5 bases; unmatched bases: 8. The CDR3 is made up of 16 amino acids. Germline V gives CDR1 SQVTM, CDR2 ANQGSEA. The CDR3 nucleotides read TGCAGCGTTGAAAAGGATAGGACAGGGGGGACCGGGGAGCTGTTTTTT. It codes for CSVEKDRTGGTGELFF.

DNA of the CDR3: TGCAGCGCTGGGACTAGCGGGAGGGAAGAGACCCAGTACTTC. This codes for CSAGTSGREETQYF. The rearrangement uses TRBV29-1 and TRBJ2-5, with 16 bases lining up with TRBD2. Germline V CDR1 and CDR2: SQVTM, ANQGSEA. The V gene end was trimmed by 7 bases and the J gene end by 3 bases; junction bases not matched to a gene: 2. The CDR3 runs to 14 residues.

The chain carries TRBV2 and TRBJ2-2, with a tentative D call TRBD1 (7 bases). The CDR3 extends over 14 amino acids. Trimming stripped 9 bases from V and 2 bases from J, with 13 bases between. Looked up from germline, CDR1 is SNHLY and CDR2 is FYNNEI. CDR3 bases: TGTGCCAGTTTCAGGGGGGACAACACCGGGGAGCTGTTTTTT. Its protein is CASFRGDNTGELFF.

The chain has TRBV7-9 and TRBJ1-2, with 8 nucleotides matching TRBD1. Germline loops: CDR1 SEHNR, CDR2 FQNEAQ (reference sequence). This CDR3 is 13 amino acids long. Losses at the gene ends were 2 bases for V and 8 bases for J; bases not matched to a gene: 4. In DNA, the CDR3 is TGTGCCAGCAGCTTACCAGGGGGCGGAGGCTACACCTTC. Translation gives CASSLPGGGGYTF.

J is TRBJ2-1 and V is TRBV4-3, with D perhaps assigned TRBD1 or TRBD2 (5 bases each). Trimming removed 0 bases from V and 15 bases from J, with 21 bases in between. Per the germline V gene, CDR1 is LGHNA and CDR2 is YSLEER. The CDR3 covers 15 residues. Written as DNA, the CDR3 is TGCGCCAGCAGCCAAGATATTAGTCGGGGCGCGGATCGGTTCTTC. As protein: CASSQDISRGADRFF.

The genes are TRBV4-3 and TRBJ2-7; a possible D gene is TRBD2 (5 bases). The CDR3 has 15 amino acids. V lost 0 bases, J lost 5 bases, and 14 bases lay in between. In germline, CDR1 is LGHNA, CDR2 YSLEER. The CDR3 DNA follows: TGCGCCAGCAGCCAAGATAGTGTTAGCGACGACGAGCAGTACTTC. This translates into CASSQDSVSDDEQYF.

This rearrangement joins TRBV4-3 to TRBJ1-1; D possibly corresponds to TRBD1 (5 bases). The CDR3 totals 15 residues. With 4 bases removed from V and 1 base from J, the gap between germline ends came to 13 bases. Germline CDR1 and CDR2: LGHNA and YSLEER. CDR3 sequence reads: CASSLTGGTNTEAFF. In DNA form, the CDR3 reads TGCGCCAGCAGCCTCACCGGCGGGACGAACACTGAAGCTTTCTTT.

The chain joins TRBV30 to TRBJ1-1; no definite D call. Trimming pared 0 bases from V and 0 bases from J, leaving 20 bases between. This CDR3 comprises 18 residues. Per the germline V gene, CDR1 is GTSNPN and CDR2 is SVGIG (reference sequence). CDR3 nucleotide sequence: TGTGCCTGGAGTGTAGGCCTTGTTGGACGCCTCATGAACACTGAAGCTTTCTTT. As protein: CAWSVGLVGRLMNTEAFF.

The chain links TRBV29-1 to TRBJ2-3; tentative D call: TRBD2 (5 bases). The CDR3 extends over 16 amino acids. The germline V and J ends were trimmed by 6 bases and 0 bases, with 19 bases remaining between them. Germline values: CDR1 SQVTM, CDR2 ANQGSEA. The CDR3 spells CSVRERQTVSTDTQYF. The CDR3 nucleotides read TGCAGCGTCCGCGAGCGGCAGACCGTGAGCACAGATACGCAGTATTTT.

The chain joins TRBV6-5 to TRBJ2-1; D is undetermined. The CDR3 totals 15 residues. Trimming cost V 0 bases and J 6 bases, with 12 bases left between them. Germline CDR1 MNHEY, CDR2 SVGAGI. The CDR3 region is CASSYSKGPLNEQFF. The CDR3 DNA sequence: TGTGCCAGCAGTTACTCGAAGGGCCCCCTCAATGAGCAGTTCTTC.

CDR3 sequence: CASSAGLGKETQYF. CDR3 nucleotides: TGTGCCAGCAGCGCCGGACTTGGCAAAGAGACCCAGTACTTC. This sequence joins TRBV5-5 and TRBJ2-5; perhaps TRBD2 as D (5 bases). This CDR3 is 14 amino acids long. Germline V gene sequence: CDR1 SGHKS, CDR2 YYEKEE (reference sequence). V lost 4 bases and J 3 bases, leaving 13 bases between the germline ends.

The chain joins TRBV7-9 to TRBJ1-5, with D maybe TRBD1 (6 bases). Trimming left V 5 bases short and J 3 bases short, with 11 bases between. The CDR3 consists of 14 residues. CDR1 is SEHNR, CDR2 FQNEAQ, per germline (reference sequence). The CDR3 spells CASSGGPSNQPQHF. CDR3 bases: TGTGCCAGCAGCGGGGGGCCGTCCAATCAGCCCCAGCATTTT.

V and J are TRBV28 and TRBJ2-1; D call uncertain. V was shortened by 6 bases and J by 4 bases, with 13 bases between the two germline ends. Germline V gene sequence: CDR1 MDHEN, CDR2 SYDVKM. CDR3 length: 14 amino acids. CDR3 region: CASSPPDRYNEQFF. CDR3 bases: TGTGCCAGCAGCCCTCCAGATCGATACAATGAGCAGTTCTTC.

The V and J genes are TRBV7-2 and TRBJ1-5, with a weak D call TRBD1 (5 bases). Trimming shortened V by 5 bases and J by 1 base, and 12 bases separated the two germline ends. The CDR3 runs to 15 residues. From germline, CDR1 is SGHTA and CDR2 FQGNSA. The CDR3 region is CASSPGRGSNQPQHF. The CDR3, as DNA: TGTGCCAGCAGCCCAGGCCGGGGGAGCAATCAGCCCCAGCATTTT.

The rearrangement uses TRBV18 and TRBJ1-3; 7 bases align to TRBD1. V dropped 5 bases and J dropped 4; count of bases not matched to a gene: 5. Germline V CDR1 and CDR2: KGHSH, LQKENI. This CDR3 has 14 residues. The CDR3 spells CASSSPQGGNTIYF. In DNA form, the CDR3 reads TGTGCCAGCTCAAGTCCACAGGGGGGAAACACCATATATTTT.

V gene TRBV5-8 combines with J gene TRBJ2-7; D is unclear. CDR3 length: 17 amino acids. Between the trimmed V and J ends, which lost 4 bases and 2 bases, there was a span of 22 bases. Germline V gives CDR1 SGHTS, CDR2 YDEGEE. DNA for the CDR3: TGTGCCAGCAGCGAAAACTCCCGGGCAGGCCCACCCTACGAGCAGTACTTC. It codes for CASSENSRAGPPYEQYF.

The chain links TRBV30 to TRBJ1-1; D gene ambiguous. The length of the CDR3 is 12 residues. The ends were cut back, 0 bases at V and 9 bases at J, with 11 bases in the middle. CDR1 and CDR2 (germline): GTSNPN, SVGIG (reference sequence). CDR3: CAWSVYRAKAFF. DNA for the CDR3: TGTGCCTGGAGTGTCTATAGGGCTAAAGCTTTCTTT. The whole variable domain, remainder taken from reference TRBV30 and TRBJ1-1, is SQTIHQWPATLVQPVGSPLSLECTVEGTSNPNLYWYRQAAGRGLQLLFYSVGIGQISSEVPQNLSASRPQDRQFILSSKKLLLSDSGFYLCAWSVYRAKAFFGQGTRLTVV.

This sequence joins TRBV7-2 and TRBJ1-1; the match to TRBD1 covers 7 bases. The CDR3 runs 14 residues. V shed 7 bases, J shed 0 bases, and the junction held 5 bases outside the gene matches. Per the germline V gene, CDR1 is SGHTA and CDR2 is FQGNSA. Written as DNA, the CDR3 is TGTGCCAGCACCGCTGGGACAGTGAACACTGAAGCTTTCTTT. Translating gives CASTAGTVNTEAFF.

The chain couples TRBV6-5 to TRBJ2-4; D perhaps matches TRBD2 (5 bases). The germline gives CDR1 MNHEY, CDR2 SVGAGI. The CDR3 contains 14 residues. Trimming pared 0 bases from V and 9 bases from J, leaving 12 bases between. The CDR3 DNA sequence: TGTGCCAGCAGTTACTCGGGCGAGGGTGGCATTCAGTACTTC. Translating it yields CASSYSGEGGIQYF.

V usage is TRBV6-5 and J usage is TRBJ2-5, with D maybe TRBD1 (6 bases). In germline, CDR1 is MNHEY, CDR2 SVGAGI. The CDR3 runs to 14 residues. V was cut by 2 bases and J by 6 bases, with 13 bases left in between. CDR3 DNA sequence: TGTGCCAGCAGTTACGGGGCAGGGGAAAAGACCCAGTACTTC. This encodes CASSYGAGEKTQYF.

V is TRBV5-1 and J is TRBJ2-1; possibly TRBD1 for D (6 bases). Germline loops: CDR1 SGHRS, CDR2 YFSETQ. The CDR3 spans 14 residues. V shed 3 bases and J shed 2 bases, with 9 bases lying between them. CDR3 in amino acids: CASSSRTAYNEQFF. The CDR3 DNA reads TGCGCCAGCAGCTCCCGGACAGCCTACAATGAGCAGTTCTTC.

The J gene is TRBJ2-2, the V gene TRBV7-9, with D possibly TRBD2 on 6 matching bases. This CDR3 region has 13 residues. Germline V gene sequence: CDR1 SEHNR, CDR2 FQNEAQ (reference sequence). Trimming pared 11 bases from V and 5 bases from J, leaving 15 bases between. The CDR3 is CAGGAAPTGELFF. The CDR3 DNA sequence: TGTGCCGGAGGGGCAGCACCTACCGGGGAGCTGTTTTTT. Supplemented by reference TRBV7-9 and TRBJ2-2, the full variable domain reads DTGVSQNPRHKITKRGQNVTFRCDPISEHNRLYWYRQTLGQGPEFLTYFQNEAQLEKSRLLSDRFSAERPKGSFSTLEIQRTEQGDSAMYLCAGGAAPTGELFFGEGSRLTVL.

The CDR3, as DNA: TGTGCCAGCAGCCAGGGACTAGCGGGAGGGCCGGGGACCCAGTACTTC. This encodes CASSQGLAGGPGTQYF. V gene TRBV5-4 combines with J gene TRBJ2-5, with TRBD2 matching over 16 bases. The CDR3 spans 16 residues. V shed 4 bases and J 7 bases; nucleotides not matched to a gene: 7. Germline CDR1 SGHNT, CDR2 YYREEE (reference sequence).

The chain has TRBV7-6 and TRBJ1-4, with 7 nucleotides matching TRBD1. Germline trimming cut 0 bases from V and 5 bases from J; bases unmatched to any gene: 3. Germline V gene data show CDR1 as SGHVS and CDR2 as FNYEAQ. The CDR3 extends over 15 amino acids. The CDR3 loop is CASSLAQGGNEKLFF. The CDR3 DNA reads as TGTGCCAGCAGCTTAGCGCAGGGGGGGAATGAAAAACTGTTTTTT. Together with reference TRBV7-6 and TRBJ1-4, the CDR3 gives the full variable domain: GAGVSQSPRYKVTKRGQDVALRCDPISGHVSLYWYRQALGQGPEFLTYFNYEAQQDKSGLPNDRFSAERPEGSISTLTIQRTEQRDSAMYRCASSLAQGGNEKLFFGSGTQLSVL.

The CDR3 region is CASSAPEGTSEQYF. The DNA for the CDR3 is TGTGCCAGCAGCGCTCCCGAGGGAACCTCCGAGCAGTACTTC. The chain joins TRBV7-9 to TRBJ2-7, with a possible D match to TRBD2 (5 bases). The CDR3 totals 14 residues. Germline V CDR1 and CDR2: SEHNR, FQNEAQ (reference sequence). Trimming left V 5 bases short and J 6 bases short, with 17 bases between. The full variable domain, in which reference TRBV7-9 and TRBJ2-7 provide the parts outside the CDR3, is DTGVSQNPRHKITKRGQNVTFRCDPISEHNRLYWYRQTLGQGPEFLTYFQNEAQLEKSRLLSDRFSAERPKGSFSTLEIQRTEQGDSAMYLCASSAPEGTSEQYFGPGTRLTVT.

V usage is TRBV6-1 and J usage is TRBJ2-3; no definite D call. CDR3 length: 14 amino acids. V dropped 7 bases and J dropped 0 bases, with 11 bases sitting between them. CDR1 is MNHNS, CDR2 SASEGT, per germline. CDR3: CASTYSLSTDTQYF. DNA of the CDR3: TGTGCCAGCACCTACAGTCTTAGCACAGATACGCAGTATTTT.

The V gene is TRBV7-8, the J gene TRBJ1-1, with D hard to call. The germline CDR1 and CDR2 sequences are SGHVS and FQNEAQ. Trimming removed 4 bases from V and 1 base from J, with 10 bases in between. The CDR3 is 14 residues long. This CDR3 is CASSSERENTEAFF. The CDR3 DNA is TGTGCCAGCAGCTCAGAACGGGAGAACACTGAAGCTTTCTTT.

The gene calls are TRBV19 and TRBJ1-5, with D possibly matching TRBD1 (5 bases). The CDR3 length is 13 residues. Trimming removed 5 bases from V and 6 bases from J, with 11 bases in between. Germline V gene sequence: CDR1 LNHDA, CDR2 SQIVND (reference sequence). CDR3 amino acids: CASSPRGVQPQHF. For the CDR3, the DNA is TGTGCCAGTAGTCCCCGAGGGGTTCAGCCCCAGCATTTT.

The chain uses TRBV7-2 and TRBJ2-7; a weak D match, TRBD2 (6 bases). V lost 2 bases to trimming and J lost 6 bases, with 11 bases between them. CDR3 size: 13 residues. Per the germline V gene, CDR1 is SGHTA and CDR2 is FQGNSA. The CDR3 DNA follows: TGTGCCAGCAGCTTACAGGCGGGGATCGAGCAGTACTTC. Translation: CASSLQAGIEQYF.

CDR3 bases: TGTGCCAGCAGCCATGTACGGAGAGGGGAAGCTTTCTTT. It is translated as CASSHVRRGEAFF. The J gene is TRBJ1-1, the V gene TRBV25-1; D gene ambiguous. Trimming left V 6 bases short and J 8 bases short, with 16 bases between. CDR1 and CDR2 from the germline V gene are MGHDK and SYGVNS. CDR3 length equals 13 residues.